The present entry profiles one TCR beta chain with its context. Antigen specificity is unknown. This CDR3 has 13 residues. Trimming cost V 3 bases and J 7 bases, with 12 bases left between them. Looked up from germline, CDR1 is DFQATT and CDR2 is SNEGSKA (reference sequence). These data come from a study of T cells after yellow fever vaccination. Notes on the study in general: Booster sampling recovered most clones from primary vaccination (approximately 96% CD4, approximately 88% CD8). Repertoires obtained by FACS sorting could include abundant clonotypes that entered as contaminants from the bulk population. A weaker secondary response peaked on day 5, the primary on day 15.

A single record per CDR3 protein comes from TCRdb applying MiXCR to the 5' RACE reads. Of 200,000 or so distinct CDR3 sequences in the sample, around 6.7% were seen once. This chain connects TRBV20-1 to TRBJ1-4; D may be TRBD1 (5 bases). This receptor was identified in a man aged 25 to 40 who received the YFV17D yellow fever vaccine. The specimen was CD4+ T cells sorted from PBMCs, collected on the day of the yellow fever booster vaccination. CDR3 sequence: CSAREGQVEKLFF. DNA of the CDR3: TGCAGTGCTAGGGAGGGGCAGGTTGAAAAACTGTTTTTT.